Presented here are 27 T cell receptor beta chains from one specimen sequenced in a study of T-cell reconstitution after alpha-beta-depleted transplantation in children. A library of TCRbeta sequences, prepared with unique molecular identifiers, was generated. Each CDR3 protein is one row after TCRdb ran MiXCR on the PCR reads. Here the sample spans roughly 200,000 distinct CDR3 sequences, around 10% being singletons. The specimen comprised PBMCs from the stem cell graft donor, sampled from the stem cell graft. Source of these receptors: a human donor who donated a stem cell graft to a child with acute lymphoblastic leukemia.

This clonotype appeared many times. V gene TRBV18 combines with J gene TRBJ2-5; D is unresolved. Trimming shortened V by 3 bases and J by 1 base, and 3 bases separated the two germline ends. Germline V gives CDR1 KGHSH, CDR2 LQKENI. CDR3 length: 12 amino acids. CDR3 sequence reads: CASSPGQETQYF. CDR3 nucleotide sequence: TGTGCCAGCTCACCCGGCCAAGAGACCCAGTACTTC.

This clonotype was counted ten times or more. V gene TRBV6-1 combines with J gene TRBJ1-1; D gene ambiguous. The V and J ends lost 3 bases and 4 bases respectively, with 12 bases between them. CDR3 size: 14 residues. Germline V gene data show CDR1 as MNHNS and CDR2 as SASEGT. The CDR3 coding sequence is TGTGCCAGCAGTGAGACTTGGACGGGCACTGAAGCTTTCTTT. This sequence encodes CASSETWTGTEAFF.

This clonotype has ten or more counts. J is TRBJ2-1 and V is TRBV10-3, with TRBD1 matching 10 bases. The CDR3 runs 15 residues. Looked up from germline, CDR1 is ENHRY and CDR2 is SYGVKD. J gave up 5 bases and V 5 bases, and 6 bases lay outside the gene matches. The CDR3 loop is CAISPGQGTNNEQFF. The CDR3 nucleotides read TGTGCCATCAGTCCGGGACAGGGGACTAACAATGAGCAGTTCTTC.

This clonotype was observed a few times. The rearrangement links TRBV5-8 to TRBJ1-1, with 9 bases fitting TRBD1. CDR1 is SGHTS and CDR2 is YDEGEE in the germline V gene. J lost 0 bases, V lost 4 bases, and 7 bases had no gene match. The CDR3 contains 16 residues. CDR3 sequence: CASSPGQGNMNTEAFF. The DNA of the CDR3 is TGTGCCAGCAGCCCTGGACAGGGGAACATGAACACTGAAGCTTTCTTT.

The genes are TRBV6-5 and TRBJ2-7, with D possibly called TRBD1 or TRBD2 (6 bases each). V was shortened by 2 bases and J by 1 base, with 15 bases between the two germline ends. The CDR3 covers 16 residues. Germline values: CDR1 MNHEY, CDR2 SVGAGI. DNA for the CDR3: TGTGCCAGCAGTTACGAAGGGGGGAAACCTTCCTACGAGCAGTACTTC. This gives the protein CASSYEGGKPSYEQYF.

The chain uses TRBV7-2 and TRBJ2-2; 10 bases fit TRBD2. The V gene end was trimmed by 5 bases and the J gene end by 5 bases; junction bases not matched to a gene: 5. The CDR3 has 15 residues. Germline-derived CDR1 and CDR2 are SGHTA and FQGNSA. DNA for the CDR3: TGTGCCAGCAGCCCTCCTAGCGGGGGAACCGGGGAGCTGTTTTTT. This codes for CASSPPSGGTGELFF.

The chain links TRBV27 to TRBJ2-1, with D perhaps TRBD2 (5 bases). Germline assignment: CDR1 MNHEY and CDR2 SMNVEV (reference sequence). CDR3 length: 14 amino acids. The V end lost 5 bases, the J end lost 1 base, and 9 bases lay between the germline ends. The CDR3 here is CASSRPGSYNEQFF. DNA for the CDR3: TGTGCCAGCAGTCGACCGGGGTCCTACAATGAGCAGTTCTTC.

In this sample, this clonotype turned up many times. The chain is built from TRBV7-9 and TRBJ2-1, with 8 bases matching TRBD1. V gave up 5 bases and J gave up 1 base; unmatched junction bases: 16. The CDR3 length is 19 residues. Germline CDR1 SEHNR, CDR2 FQNEAQ (reference sequence). CDR3 sequence: CASSPPGTGLPESYNEQFF. The CDR3 coding sequence is TGTGCCAGCAGCCCCCCAGGGACAGGTCTCCCGGAGTCCTACAATGAGCAGTTCTTC.

Many counts were recorded for this clonotype. This chain joins TRBV12-3 or TRBV12-4 and TRBJ2-1; 9 bases fit TRBD1. The CDR3 is made up of 16 amino acids. Germline trimming cut 6 bases from V and 2 bases from J; bases unmatched to any gene: 8. In DNA form, the CDR3 reads TGTGCCAGCAGCGGAGGACAGGGGCTTACCTACAATGAGCAGTTCTTC. Protein: CASSGGQGLTYNEQFF.

A few counts support this clonotype. The genes are TRBV6-2 or TRBV6-3 and TRBJ2-3, with 8 bases aligning to TRBD2. CDR3 length: 18 residues. Germline CDR1 reads MNHEY; CDR2 reads SVGEGT. The ends lost 5 bases at V and 1 base at J; junction bases unmatched: 14. Here the CDR3 DNA reads TGTGCCAGCAGTGACTTGGCGGGGGGTTCTCAACGCACAGATACGCAGTATTTT. Translation: CASSDLAGGSQRTDTQYF.

This clonotype has a count of ten or more. This chain uses TRBV10-1 with TRBJ1-3; possibly TRBD1 for D (5 bases). The CDR3 spans 13 residues. Germline CDR1 and CDR2: WNHNN and SYGVQD (reference sequence). With 6 bases removed from V and 0 bases from J, the gap between germline ends came to 6 bases. The CDR3 coding sequence is TGCGCCAGCAGGGACAACTCTGGAAACACCATATATTTT. It translates to CASRDNSGNTIYF.

The table lists this clonotype with many counts. The chain links TRBV7-9 to TRBJ2-1; TRBD2 aligns across 7 bases. Trimming at V came to 4 bases and at J to 8 bases, leaving 23 bases not matched to a gene. This CDR3 has 19 amino acids. CDR1 is SEHNR, CDR2 FQNEAQ, per germline (reference sequence). CDR3 region: CASSYNPNLAGEAPHEQFF. CDR3 in DNA: TGTGCCAGCAGCTATAACCCCAACCTTGCGGGGGAAGCTCCGCATGAGCAGTTCTTC.

In this sample, this clonotype turned up a few times. J is TRBJ2-3 and V is TRBV7-2; 13 bases fit TRBD2. CDR1 and CDR2 (germline): SGHTA, FQGNSA. The CDR3 loop spans 17 amino acids. The V gene end was trimmed by 1 base and the J gene end by 4 bases; junction bases not matched to a gene: 5. CDR3 protein: CASSLGRTSGGADTQYF. The DNA of the CDR3 is TGTGCCAGCAGCTTAGGGCGGACTAGCGGGGGCGCAGATACGCAGTATTTT.

This clonotype was detected only a few times. This chain uses TRBV5-1 with TRBJ1-1, with 7 bases lining up with TRBD1. J lost 3 bases, V lost 0 bases, and 5 bases had no gene match. CDR1 and CDR2 from the germline V gene are SGHRS and YFSETQ. The CDR3 spans 15 residues. The CDR3 nucleotides read TGCGCCAGCAGCTTGGCCATGACAGGGCACACTGAAGCTTTCTTT. Translation gives CASSLAMTGHTEAFF.

This clonotype occurred many times. V gene TRBV12-3 or TRBV12-4 combines with J gene TRBJ1-2; possibly TRBD1 for D (5 bases). Trimming left V 3 bases short and J 8 bases short, with 13 bases between. The CDR3 is 13 amino acids. CDR3 residues: CASSFVQEEGYTF. For the CDR3, the DNA is TGTGCCAGCAGTTTCGTACAGGAAGAAGGCTACACCTTC.

This clonotype appeared many times. The chain recombines TRBV20-1 with TRBJ1-1, with TRBD1 matching 11 bases. Per germline, CDR1 DFQATT and CDR2 SNEGSKA (reference sequence). The V and J ends lost 0 bases and 3 bases, in that order; junction bases with no gene match: 6. The CDR3 is 16 residues long. CDR3 bases: TGCAGTGCTAGAGATAGGGACAGGGGGAAAGACACTGAAGCTTTCTTT. Amino acid sequence: CSARDRDRGKDTEAFF.

The chain carries TRBV2 and TRBJ1-1; 9 bases match TRBD1. After removal of 4 bases from V and 1 base from J, the junction contained 4 bases not matched to a gene. Per the germline V gene, CDR1 is SNHLY and CDR2 is FYNNEI. The CDR3 is 15 residues long. The CDR3 protein is CASSGQGVGNTEAFF. The CDR3 DNA follows: TGTGCCAGCAGTGGACAGGGGGTAGGGAACACTGAAGCTTTCTTT.

This clonotype occurred a few times. V and J are TRBV27 and TRBJ2-1; D uncertain. V was pared by 6 bases and J by 0 bases, with 12 bases between. There are 15 residues in the CDR3. Germline CDR1 and CDR2: MNHEY and SMNVEV (reference sequence). CDR3 bases: TGTGCCAGCAGGCCTCCCCCTGGCTCCTACAATGAGCAGTTCTTC. Residues: CASRPPPGSYNEQFF.

In this sample, this clonotype turned up a few times. The CDR3 is CATSRDPSAVGEQFF. The DNA of the CDR3 is TGTGCCACCAGCAGAGATCCTAGCGCGGTGGGTGAGCAGTTCTTC. This chain connects TRBV15 to TRBJ2-1; D might be TRBD2 (6 bases). Germline assignment: CDR1 LNHNV and CDR2 YYDKDF (reference sequence). V lost 0 bases and J lost 9, with 15 bases in between. This CDR3 contains 15 residues.

Ten or more counts support this clonotype. This rearrangement joins TRBV10-3 to TRBJ2-7; the D gene is possibly TRBD2 (6 bases). Germline CDR1 ENHRY, CDR2 SYGVKD. The V and J ends lost 2 bases and 3 bases respectively, with 8 bases between them. This CDR3 is built from 13 residues. As DNA, the CDR3 is TGTGCCATCAGTGAGGGGACTGTCTACGAGCAGTACTTC. Protein: CAISEGTVYEQYF.

This clonotype was seen ten or more times. The V gene is TRBV13, the J gene TRBJ2-4; 7 positions match TRBD1. Per the germline V gene, CDR1 is PRHDT and CDR2 is FYEKMQ (reference sequence). V trimming: 4 bases; J trimming: 1 base; junction bases outside the gene matches: 7. The CDR3 length is 16 residues. The CDR3 region has the DNA TGTGCCAGCAGCTGGAGTGGCAGGGGGGCCAAAAACATTCAGTACTTC. Amino acid sequence: CASSWSGRGAKNIQYF. Supplemented by reference TRBV13 and TRBJ2-4, the full variable domain reads AAGVIQSPRHLIKEKRETATLKCYPIPRHDTVYWYQQGPGQDPQFLISFYEKMQSDKGSIPDRFSAQQFSDYHSELNMSSLELGDSALYFCASSWSGRGAKNIQYFGAGTRLSVL.

This clonotype was seen a few times. The CDR3 reads CAWSVGAVTDTQYF. The CDR3 DNA reads TGTGCCTGGAGTGTAGGGGCAGTCACAGATACGCAGTATTTT. The chain links TRBV30 to TRBJ2-3, with D possibly TRBD1 on 5 matching bases. CDR1 is GTSNPN, CDR2 SVGIG, per germline (reference sequence). The CDR3 is 14 amino acids. V shed 0 bases and J shed 2 bases, with 9 bases lying between them.

This clonotype has at least ten counts. The chain uses TRBV12-3 or TRBV12-4 and TRBJ2-2; D might be TRBD1 or TRBD2, each matching 6 bases. This CDR3 has 16 amino acids. Trimming took off 7 bases at V and 1 base at J, with 16 bases between the two ends. The CDR3 sequence: CASIPPGGVNTGELFF. Written as DNA, the CDR3 is TGTGCCAGCATACCCCCCGGGGGCGTGAACACCGGGGAGCTGTTTTTT.

This clonotype was counted at least ten times. The chain carries TRBV5-8 and TRBJ2-5; possible D gene TRBD1, 5 bases. Germline CDR1 is SGHTS and CDR2 is YDEGEE. The CDR3 is 15 residues long. Trimming stripped 4 bases from V and 2 bases from J, with 15 bases between. CDR3 bases: TGTGCCAGCAGCAAGGGGAATTTGGGGCAAGAGACCCAGTACTTC. It is translated as CASSKGNLGQETQYF.

This clonotype was picked up many times. The chain recombines TRBV9 with TRBJ2-3, with TRBD1 matching 9 bases. The CDR3 runs 21 residues. CDR1 and CDR2 (germline): SGDLS, YYNGEE. Trimming took 0 bases from V and 0 from J; bases not matched to a gene: 17. In DNA form, the CDR3 reads TGTGCCAGCAGCGTAGACCCGACAGGGGGAAAGGTGCCCCTTAGCACAGATACGCAGTATTTT. Amino acids: CASSVDPTGGKVPLSTDTQYF.

This chain uses TRBV6-1 with TRBJ1-2; D is unresolved. CDR1 is MNHNS, CDR2 SASEGT, per germline. V lost 3 bases, J lost 7 bases, and 12 bases lay in between. This CDR3 comprises 13 residues. The CDR3 is CASSERELGGYTF. CDR3 coding DNA: TGTGCCAGCAGTGAGCGAGAGCTAGGTGGCTACACCTTC.

This clonotype was recorded many times. The chain employs TRBV12-3 or TRBV12-4 and TRBJ2-7; 7 nucleotides align to TRBD1. V lost 7 bases, J lost 12 bases, and 9 bases stayed unmatched. The CDR3 runs to 11 residues. CDR3: CASTPGQWLYF. As DNA, the CDR3 is TGTGCCAGCACCCCGGGACAGTGGTTGTACTTC.